This TCR beta chain was retrieved from a study of blood T cell repertoires in COVID-19. Study overall: T cells, B-cell-depleted T cells, or PBMCs supplied cDNA or gDNA.

The study recruited people aged roughly 18 to 95 years across about two dozen US areas. TCRdb keeps only in-frame clones here, not all; method: immunoSEQ multiplex PCR. This repertoire shows about 330,000 clones, approximately 90% found once; its top ten account for 8% to 13%. The V gene lost 4 bases and the J gene lost 9 bases, with 17 bases spanning the gap. Looked up from germline, CDR1 is SGHNT and CDR2 is YYREEE (reference sequence). The CDR3 has 15 amino acids. The TCR was taken from a woman between 18 and 30 years old who had recovered from COVID-19. Source material: PBMCs or T cells enriched from blood (not recorded which). The chain recombines TRBV5-4 with TRBJ1-6; TRBD1 is a possible D gene (6 bases). The DNA of the CDR3 is TGTGCCAGCAGCACCTTAACAGGGATTTCTTCACCCCTCCACTTT. Protein sequence: CASSTLTGISSPLHF.